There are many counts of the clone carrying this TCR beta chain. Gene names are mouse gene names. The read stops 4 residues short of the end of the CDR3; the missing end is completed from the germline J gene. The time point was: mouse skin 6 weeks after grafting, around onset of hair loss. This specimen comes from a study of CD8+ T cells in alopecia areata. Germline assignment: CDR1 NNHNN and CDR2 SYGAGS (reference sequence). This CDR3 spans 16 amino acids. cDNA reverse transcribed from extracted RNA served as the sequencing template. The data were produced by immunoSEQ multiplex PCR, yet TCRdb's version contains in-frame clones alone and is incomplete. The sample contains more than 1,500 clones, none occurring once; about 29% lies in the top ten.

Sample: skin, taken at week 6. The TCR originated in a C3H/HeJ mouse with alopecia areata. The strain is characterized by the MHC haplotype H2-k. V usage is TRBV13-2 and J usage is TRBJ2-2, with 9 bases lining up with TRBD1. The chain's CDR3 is CASGDAGDRVGGQLYF. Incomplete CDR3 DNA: TGTGCCAGCGGTGATGCAGGGGACAGGGTAGGGGGG.